Following are 18 T cell receptor beta chains from one sample sequenced in a study of blood T cell repertoires in COVID-19 (dated by TCRdb to 2020 to 2021). Library generation was performed with the immunoSEQ multiplex PCR assay. The table was pulled from immuneACCESS by TCRdb, which kept in-frame rearrangements only. Such tables lose some clones; where checked, under half of the loss comes from unresolved V genes, and the rest has no known cause. Within this sample are 70,000 to 95,000 clones, with around 89% of them counted one time only. Of the sample, about 2.5% falls within the top ten clones. Sequencing was carried out using peripheral blood. These TCRs come from a man aged 45-60 years with COVID-19, enrolled during active disease.

This chain links TRBV24-1 with TRBJ2-7, with D maybe TRBD2 (5 bases). Germline lookup yields CDR1 KGHDR and CDR2 SFDVKD. V was clipped by 4 bases and J by 4 bases, with 16 bases between them. CDR3 size: 15 residues. The CDR3, as DNA: TGTGCCACCAGTGACCCGCCCGGCGGGCCGTACGAGCAGTACTTC. This sequence encodes CATSDPPGGPYEQYF.

The chain employs TRBV10-2 and TRBJ1-1, with unresolved D. The CDR3 spans 13 residues. Trimming took 4 bases from V and 4 from J, leaving 10 bases between them. CDR1 WSHSY and CDR2 SAAADI come from the germline V gene. DNA of the CDR3: TGCGCCAGCAGTGCGGGAGGGAGCACTGAAGCTTTCTTT. Encoded protein: CASSAGGSTEAFF.

The CDR3 reads CASTQTGMLGYTF. As DNA, the CDR3 is TGTGCCAGCACCCAGACAGGGATGTTAGGCTACACCTTC. The chain recombines TRBV5-4 with TRBJ1-2, with 7 nucleotides matching TRBD1. Germline-derived CDR1 and CDR2 are SGHNT and YYREEE (reference sequence). V lost 6 bases to trimming and J lost 8 bases; unmatched junction nucleotides: 10. This CDR3 has 13 amino acids.

V gene TRBV28 combines with J gene TRBJ2-5; D remains unclear. The ends were cut back, 5 bases at V and 5 bases at J, with 18 bases in the middle. The CDR3 covers 15 residues. Germline values: CDR1 MDHEN, CDR2 SYDVKM. The CDR3, as DNA: TGTGCCAGCAGTCCGCGGAACATTGTTCAGGAGACCCAGTACTTC. Encoded protein: CASSPRNIVQETQYF. Complete variable domain (other parts from reference TRBV28 and TRBJ2-5): DVKVTQSSRYLVKRTGEKVFLECVQDMDHENMFWYRQDPGLGLRLIYFSYDVKMKEKGDIPEGYSVSREKKERFSLILESASTNQTSMYLCASSPRNIVQETQYFGPGTRLLVL.

About this clone: The same CDR3 arises from other DNA sequences in this sample as well. This chain connects TRBV19 to TRBJ2-3; 7 bases match TRBD1. This CDR3 region has 14 residues. Per the germline V gene, CDR1 is LNHDA and CDR2 is SQIVND (reference sequence). With V trimmed by 1 base and J by 4 bases, 2 bases remained unmatched. CDR3 DNA: TGTGCCAGTAGTATAGGGCAGGGGGCAGATACGCAGTATTTT. Translating it yields CASSIGQGADTQYF.

The V gene is TRBV27, the J gene TRBJ2-1, with D possibly being TRBD2 (5 bases). With 10 bases removed from V and 5 bases from J, the gap between germline ends came to 18 bases. Germline V CDR1 and CDR2: MNHEY, SMNVEV (reference sequence). The CDR3 extends over 14 amino acids. The CDR3: CATTRRVGDNEQFF. CDR3 nucleotide sequence: TGTGCCACCACTAGACGGGTTGGAGACAATGAGCAGTTCTTC.

The chain combines TRBV6-1 with TRBJ1-5; D is uncertain. Trimming cost V 2 bases and J 0 bases, with 8 bases left between them. Germline CDR1 is MNHNS and CDR2 is SASEGT. The CDR3 extends over 15 amino acids. The CDR3 loop is CASSEFSYSNQPQHF. In nucleotides, the CDR3 is TGTGCCAGCAGTGAATTCTCGTATAGCAATCAGCCCCAGCATTTT.

This chain connects TRBV4-1 to TRBJ2-2, with TRBD1 identical over 7 bases. The V gene's germline CDR1 is MGHRA and CDR2 YSYEKL. Losses at the gene ends were 2 bases for V and 5 bases for J; bases not matched to a gene: 5. The CDR3 length is 15 residues. The DNA for the CDR3 is TGCGCCAGCAGCCAACTCTTACAGGGGACCGGGGAGCTGTTTTTT. Translating it yields CASSQLLQGTGELFF.

This clone turned up a few times. The chain couples TRBV28 to TRBJ1-3; 7 bases agree with TRBD1. From germline, CDR1 is MDHEN and CDR2 SYDVKM. The CDR3 is 16 amino acids. With V trimmed by 4 bases and J by 0 bases, 6 bases remained unmatched. DNA for the CDR3: TGTGCCAGCAGTTCGGGACAGTTTCCCTCTGGAAACACCATATATTTT. It is translated as CASSSGQFPSGNTIYF.

V is TRBV5-5 and J is TRBJ1-2; 9 bases are a match to TRBD1. The V segment lost 3 bases and the J segment 4 bases; nucleotides outside the gene matches: 7. Germline V gives CDR1 SGHKS, CDR2 YYEKEE (reference sequence). CDR3 length: 15 amino acids. The CDR3 DNA sequence: TGTGCCAGCAGCTCTCGGGACAGGGACATCTATGGCTACACCTTC. Residues: CASSSRDRDIYGYTF. Full variable domain (remainder filled in from reference TRBV5-5 and TRBJ1-2): DAGVTQSPTHLIKTRGQQVTLRCSPISGHKSVSWYQQVLGQGPQFIFQYYEKEERGRGNFPDRFSARQFPNYSSELNVNALLLGDSALYLCASSSRDRDIYGYTFGSGTRLTVV.

The table lists this clone with a count of one. This sequence joins TRBV3-1 (or the pseudogene TRBV3-2) and TRBJ1-1; D call uncertain. V dropped 4 bases and J dropped 1 base, with 7 bases sitting between them. The CDR3 has 13 residues. Germline CDR1 is LGHDT and CDR2 is YNNKEL (reference sequence). The CDR3 loop reads CASSPDKNTEAFF. The CDR3 DNA sequence: TGTGCCAGCAGCCCAGACAAGAACACTGAAGCTTTCTTT.

The CDR3 region is CARSRAAAGYGYTF. The DNA of the CDR3 is TGTGCCAGAAGCCGCGCAGCGGCGGGCTATGGCTACACCTTC. The rearrangement uses TRBV5-3 and TRBJ1-2; no clear D. TRBV5-3 is an ORF; its function is uncertain. The CDR3 spans 14 residues. Trimming cost V 4 bases and J 4 bases, with 14 bases left between them.

The chain links TRBV30 to TRBJ1-3, with a weak D call TRBD1 (5 bases). Germline values: CDR1 GTSNPN, CDR2 SVGIG (reference sequence). V was clipped by 7 bases and J by 4 bases, with 23 bases between them. This CDR3 has 16 amino acids. The CDR3 loop is CALGRRGRAQGNTIYF. The CDR3 region has the DNA TGTGCCTTGGGGCGGAGGGGCAGGGCGCAGGGAAACACCATATATTTT.

The J gene is TRBJ2-1, the V gene TRBV5-1; 7 positions match TRBD2. The trim removed 3 bases at V and 9 bases at J, leaving 9 bases unmatched. The CDR3 sequence is 14 residues long. The germline gives CDR1 SGHRS, CDR2 YFSETQ. Written as DNA, the CDR3 is TGCGCCAGCAGCTCAACGAGCGGGGTGAGTGAGCAGTTCTTC. The encoded protein is CASSSTSGVSEQFF. The whole variable domain, filled in from reference TRBV5-1 and TRBJ2-1, reads KAGVTQTPRYLIKTRGQQVTLSCSPISGHRSVSWYQQTPGQGLQFLFEYFSETQRNKGNFPGRFSGRQFSNSRSEMNVSTLELGDSALYLCASSSTSGVSEQFFGPGTRLTVL.

The chain has TRBV5-1 and TRBJ1-2; no clear D. V was shortened by 4 bases and J by 9 bases, with 19 bases between the two germline ends. CDR3 size: 14 residues. Germline-derived CDR1 and CDR2 are SGHRS and YFSETQ. CDR3 residues: CASSPTAGGASYTF. CDR3 DNA sequence: TGCGCCAGCAGCCCCACGGCGGGAGGAGCTAGCTACACCTTC.

This chain joins TRBV2 and TRBJ1-2; 8 nucleotides match TRBD1. Germline CDR1 is SNHLY and CDR2 is FYNNEI. The CDR3 is 14 residues long. The junction had 4 bases not matched to a gene; V was cut back by 7 bases and J by 0 bases. The CDR3 sequence: CASKSDRANYGYTF. The CDR3 DNA is TGTGCCAGCAAATCGGACAGGGCTAACTATGGCTACACCTTC.

This chain links TRBV4-1 with TRBJ2-2, with D uncertain. CDR3 length equals 18 residues. Trimming left V 1 base short and J 0 bases short, with 15 bases between. Per the germline V gene, CDR1 is MGHRA and CDR2 is YSYEKL. CDR3 coding DNA: TGCGCCAGCAGCCAAGGACACGTCGAGTCCTCGAACACCGGGGAGCTGTTTTTT. It translates to CASSQGHVESSNTGELFF.

The CDR3 is CASTPTPGFSNQPQHF. In nucleotides, the CDR3 is TGTGCCAGTACCCCGACCCCGGGTTTTAGCAATCAGCCCCAGCATTTT. The chain uses TRBV19 and TRBJ1-5; D remains ambiguous. Germline V gene lookup returns CDR1 LNHDA and CDR2 SQIVND (reference sequence). The CDR3 covers 16 residues. The V end was cut by 7 bases, the J end by 0 bases, with 16 bases between.